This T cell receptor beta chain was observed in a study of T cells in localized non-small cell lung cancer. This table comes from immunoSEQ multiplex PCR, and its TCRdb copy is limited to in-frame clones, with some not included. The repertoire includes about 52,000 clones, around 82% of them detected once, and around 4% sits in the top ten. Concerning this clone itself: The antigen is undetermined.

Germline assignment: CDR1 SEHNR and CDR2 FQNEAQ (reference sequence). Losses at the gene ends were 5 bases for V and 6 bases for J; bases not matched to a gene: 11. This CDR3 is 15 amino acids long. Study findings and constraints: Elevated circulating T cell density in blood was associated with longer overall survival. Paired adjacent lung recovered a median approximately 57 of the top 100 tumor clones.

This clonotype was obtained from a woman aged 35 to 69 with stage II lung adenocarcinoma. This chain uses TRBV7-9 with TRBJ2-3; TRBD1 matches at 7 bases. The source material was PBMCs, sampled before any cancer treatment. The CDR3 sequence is CASSTDRENWDTQYF. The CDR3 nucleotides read TGTGCCAGCAGCACCGACAGGGAGAATTGGGATACGCAGTATTTT.